These 9 T cell receptor beta chains originate from one sample sequenced in a study of cytomegalovirus exposure and HLA in healthy donors. The PCR made use of 60 Vbeta and 13 Jbeta primers. The repertoire was sequenced with immunoSEQ multiplex PCR; TCRdb's copy has only in-frame clones and lacks some. The sample contains 120,000 or so clones, about 16% of which appear only once. The source material was PBMCs. These receptors all stem from a woman under 30 in good health and CMV-seronegative.

The CDR3 DNA reads as TGTGCTAGTGGTTCAACGGGGCAGGGGGCGGAGACCCAGTACTTC. Translated: CASGSTGQGAETQYF. The rearrangement links TRBV12-5 to TRBJ2-5, with 8 bases fitting TRBD1. Trimming removed 4 bases from V and 5 bases from J; junction bases left unmatched: 9. CDR3 size: 15 residues. Germline-derived CDR1 and CDR2 are LGHNT and FRNRAP.

The V call is TRBV6-1, the J call TRBJ1-1; tentatively, D is TRBD1 (5 bases). Looked up from germline, CDR1 is MNHNS and CDR2 is SASEGT. V shed 2 bases and J shed 7 bases, with 17 bases lying between them. CDR3 length equals 15 residues. CDR3: CASSELSDTSIEAFF. The CDR3 DNA reads TGTGCCAGCAGTGAACTATCGGACACTTCCATTGAAGCTTTCTTT.

The table lists this clone with a few counts. This rearrangement joins TRBV6-1 to TRBJ2-5, with D possibly TRBD2 on 6 matching bases. V dropped 7 bases and J dropped 2 bases, with 17 bases sitting between them. Germline V gives CDR1 MNHNS, CDR2 SASEGT. The CDR3 loop spans 15 amino acids. In nucleotides, the CDR3 is TGTGCCAGCACCCCCGTAGCGGCGGGACAAGAGACCCAGTACTTC. Protein product: CASTPVAAGQETQYF.

This chain joins TRBV28 and TRBJ2-4; 7 positions match TRBD2. The CDR3 has 13 amino acids. Trimming removed 2 bases from V and 13 bases from J; junction bases left unmatched: 8. From germline, CDR1 is MDHEN and CDR2 SYDVKM. The chain's CDR3 is CASSLTGREIQYF. The CDR3 nucleotides read TGTGCCAGCAGTTTAACTGGGAGGGAAATACAGTACTTC.

The chain recombines TRBV5-6 with TRBJ1-1; tentatively, D is TRBD1 (6 bases). There are 15 residues in the CDR3. Per germline, CDR1 SGHDT and CDR2 YYEEEE. Trimming removed 4 bases at V and 3 bases at J, with 16 bases between. The DNA of the CDR3 is TGTGCCAGCAGCATAGAACAGGGTTCGGACACTGAAGCTTTCTTT. It translates to CASSIEQGSDTEAFF.

This clone turned up a few times. The V and J genes are TRBV7-2 and TRBJ2-3, with D tentatively TRBD2 (5 bases). This CDR3 has 15 residues. V was pared by 1 base and J by 11 bases, with 19 bases between. CDR1 and CDR2 from the germline V gene are SGHTA and FQGNSA. The chain's CDR3 is CASSLVSGRTEEQYF. CDR3 nucleotide sequence: TGTGCCAGCAGCTTAGTCAGCGGACGCACAGAGGAGCAGTATTTT.

The CDR3 DNA reads as TGTGCCAGCAGCAGTTCTCGGGGTACGTCCTACGAGCAGTACTTC. Residues: CASSSSRGTSYEQYF. The chain joins TRBV5-5 to TRBJ2-7; TRBD2 is a possible D gene (5 bases). With 4 bases removed from V and 1 base from J, the gap between germline ends came to 15 bases. Looked up from germline, CDR1 is SGHKS and CDR2 is YYEKEE (reference sequence). This CDR3 has 15 amino acids.

The V and J genes are TRBV7-8 and TRBJ2-7, with TRBD2 matching 7 bases. With 5 bases clipped from V and 0 bases from J, the junction kept 7 bases outside the gene matches. CDR1 and CDR2 (germline): SGHVS, FQNEAQ. The CDR3 runs to 15 residues. The CDR3 loop is CASSGTGTNSYEQYF. DNA of the CDR3: TGTGCCAGCAGCGGCACCGGGACTAACTCCTACGAGCAGTACTTC.

This clone was seen only a few times. CDR3 protein: CASSLNRVNEQYF. In DNA, the CDR3 is TGTGCCAGCAGCTTAAACAGGGTGAACGAGCAGTACTTC. The chain recombines TRBV7-8 with TRBJ2-7, with D maybe TRBD1 (6 bases). V dropped 2 bases and J dropped 5 bases, with 10 bases sitting between them. This CDR3 comprises 13 residues. Germline V gene lookup returns CDR1 SGHVS and CDR2 FQNEAQ. Together with reference TRBV7-8 and TRBJ2-7, the CDR3 gives the full variable domain: GAGVSQSPRYKVAKRGQDVALRCDPISGHVSLFWYQQALGQGPEFLTYFQNEAQLDKSGLPSDRFFAERPEGSVSTLKIQRTQQEDSAVYLCASSLNRVNEQYFGPGTRLTVT.